A single sample is the source of the 16 T cell receptor beta chains below, sequenced in a study of CD8 T cells in ankylosing spondylitis. TCRdb reanalysed the 5' RACE reads using MiXCR and keeps one entry per CDR3 protein. The data hold roughly 400,000 distinct CDR3 sequences, with 20% to 25% observed a single time. Their antigens are not known. Whole-study results and caveats: For ankylosing spondylitis blood, a TCR beta motif of fewer than 10 highly homologous variants appeared characteristic.

What was sequenced was blood, either unsorted or a sorted T cell fraction (not recorded which). These receptors all stem from a male donor with ankylosing spondylitis.

This clonotype was detected only a few times. The rearrangement uses TRBV5-1 and TRBJ1-2; D is possibly TRBD1 (5 bases). V lost 0 bases, J lost 5 bases, and 11 bases lay in between. CDR3 length: 14 amino acids. CDR1 and CDR2 from the germline V gene are SGHRS and YFSETQ. The CDR3 nucleotides are TGCGCCAGCAGCTTGGATCAGGGATGGTATGGCTACACCTTC. This translates into CASSLDQGWYGYTF.

This clonotype was observed at least ten times. This chain links TRBV12-3 or TRBV12-4 with TRBJ2-3; D gene ambiguous. V was pared by 6 bases and J by 0 bases, with 19 bases between. The CDR3 is made up of 17 amino acids. The CDR3 DNA reads TGTGCCAGCAGCTCCACCCAGACGCAGCTTAGCACAGATACGCAGTATTTT. Translating it yields CASSSTQTQLSTDTQYF.

The V and J genes are TRBV12-3 or TRBV12-4 and TRBJ1-5, with a tentative D call TRBD1 (6 bases). V gave up 6 bases and J gave up 2 bases, with 14 bases separating them. The CDR3 is 15 amino acids. The DNA for the CDR3 is TGTGCCAGCAGCGGACAGACAATCGGCAATCAGCCCCAGCATTTT. Encoded protein: CASSGQTIGNQPQHF.

Only a few counts were recorded for this clonotype. V gene TRBV11-2 combines with J gene TRBJ2-1; 13 positions agree with TRBD2. Losses at the gene ends were 3 bases for V and 8 bases for J; bases not matched to a gene: 13. The CDR3 sequence is 18 residues long. Germline V gene sequence: CDR1 SGHAT, CDR2 FQNNGV. As DNA, the CDR3 is TGTGCCAGCAGCTTCAGACGGACTAGCGGGAGTGGTTCCGATGAGCAGTTCTTC. Translation: CASSFRRTSGSGSDEQFF.

V and J are TRBV29-1 and TRBJ2-7, with D maybe TRBD2 (7 bases). The germline gives CDR1 SQVTM, CDR2 ANQGSEA. The CDR3 contains 12 residues. V shed 4 bases and J shed 5 bases, with 12 bases lying between them. In DNA form, the CDR3 reads TGCAGCGTTGTACAGGGAGGGAACGAGCAGTACTTC. It specifies CSVVQGGNEQYF.

This clonotype was detected only a few times. This rearrangement joins TRBV3-1 to TRBJ2-2; 10 bases align to TRBD2. V was pared by 1 base and J by 5 bases, with 10 bases of the junction left unmatched. The germline V gene has CDR1 LGHDT and CDR2 YNNKEL (reference sequence). There are 18 residues in the CDR3. The CDR3 here is CASSQVSAGGPSTGELFF. CDR3 coding DNA: TGTGCCAGCAGCCAAGTCTCAGCGGGAGGGCCTTCTACCGGGGAGCTGTTTTTT.

This clonotype was detected only a few times. The rearrangement joins TRBV28 to TRBJ1-2, with a tentative D call TRBD1 (5 bases). V lost 5 bases and J 2 bases, leaving 15 bases between the germline ends. The CDR3 consists of 15 residues. Germline V CDR1 and CDR2: MDHEN, SYDVKM. The CDR3: CASSRQPTGNYGYTF. The CDR3 DNA sequence: TGTGCCAGCAGTCGACAACCCACAGGAAACTATGGCTACACCTTC.

The CDR3 loop reads CASSRGTGWELDEQFF. CDR3 DNA: TGTGCCAGCAGTCGGGGGACAGGGTGGGAGTTGGATGAGCAGTTCTTC. This rearrangement joins TRBV12-3 or TRBV12-4 to TRBJ2-1; 9 bases map to TRBD1. The CDR3 runs 16 residues. V lost 5 bases, J lost 8 bases, and 13 bases stayed unmatched.

The genes are TRBV20-1 and TRBJ1-2; D is ambiguous. The CDR3 is 12 amino acids. The germline V and J ends were trimmed by 3 bases and 4 bases, with 9 bases remaining between them. Germline V gene lookup returns CDR1 DFQATT and CDR2 SNEGSKA (reference sequence). The CDR3 is CSASPTVYGYTF. For the CDR3, the DNA is TGCAGTGCTAGCCCCACAGTCTATGGCTACACCTTC.

Many counts were recorded for this clonotype. J is TRBJ2-1 and V is TRBV5-1, with 8 bases aligning to TRBD2. In germline, CDR1 is SGHRS, CDR2 YFSETQ. This CDR3 comprises 17 residues. The ends lost 0 bases at V and 5 bases at J; junction bases unmatched: 10. As DNA, the CDR3 is TGCGCCAGCAGCTTGGATCCGAGCGGGAGAGGGAACAATGAGCAGTTCTTC. Its translation: CASSLDPSGRGNNEQFF.

This clonotype was found a few times. J is TRBJ2-1 and V is TRBV6-2 or TRBV6-3, with no clear D. This CDR3 is built from 11 residues. Germline V gene lookup returns CDR1 MNHEY and CDR2 SVGEGT. Deletions cut 6 bases from V and 8 bases from J, with 8 bases between. Here the CDR3 reads CASRKRYEQFF. The CDR3 DNA follows: TGTGCCAGCAGAAAACGGTATGAGCAGTTCTTC.

The rearrangement uses TRBV12-3 or TRBV12-4 and TRBJ2-1; D is perhaps TRBD1 or TRBD2 (5 bases each). Trimming pared 5 bases from V and 5 bases from J, leaving 13 bases between. The CDR3 is 14 amino acids. CDR3 in amino acids: CASSQGRRDNEQFF. DNA of the CDR3: TGTGCCAGCAGTCAGGGACGTCGGGACAATGAGCAGTTCTTC.

This clonotype was picked up a small number of times. V usage is TRBV7-9 and J usage is TRBJ2-1, with D perhaps given as TRBD1 or TRBD2 (5 bases each). The V end lost 4 bases, the J end lost 8 bases, and 18 bases lay between the germline ends. The V gene's germline CDR1 is SEHNR and CDR2 FQNEAQ (reference sequence). The CDR3 has 15 residues. This CDR3 reads CASSWMARDGHEQFF. The CDR3 bases are TGTGCCAGCAGCTGGATGGCCAGGGACGGGCATGAGCAGTTCTTC.

This clonotype showed up many times. The chain recombines TRBV5-1 with TRBJ1-1; a possible D gene is TRBD1 (5 bases). The CDR3 contains 14 residues. CDR1 and CDR2 from the germline V gene are SGHRS and YFSETQ. Trimming cost V 4 bases and J 0 bases, with 10 bases left between them. The chain's CDR3 is CASSGGTVNTEAFF. DNA for the CDR3: TGCGCCAGCAGCGGCGGGACGGTGAACACTGAAGCTTTCTTT.

This clonotype was counted only a few times. The chain employs TRBV12-3 or TRBV12-4 and TRBJ2-1; the match to TRBD2 covers 10 bases. The ends lost 3 bases at V and 4 bases at J; junction bases unmatched: 12. The CDR3 is made up of 18 amino acids. CDR3 DNA: TGTGCCAGCAGTTTCCCCAGGCGACTAGCGGGCAAATACAATGAGCAGTTCTTC. It yields the protein CASSFPRRLAGKYNEQFF.

The V and J genes are TRBV7-9 and TRBJ2-2, with a possible D match to TRBD2 (6 bases). From germline, CDR1 is SEHNR and CDR2 FQNEAQ (reference sequence). CDR3 length equals 17 residues. V lost 2 bases and J lost 3, with 16 bases in between. CDR3 DNA sequence: TGTGCCAGCAGCTTAAGGGCGTGGGAGCGGGACACCGGGGAGCTGTTTTTT. It encodes CASSLRAWERDTGELFF.